A selection of T cell receptor beta chains follows, all from one sample in a study of T-cell reconstitution after alpha-beta-depleted transplantation in children. A single record per CDR3 protein comes from TCRdb applying MiXCR to the PCR reads. The sample includes about 16,000 distinct CDR3 sequences, about 7.7% of them seen just once. Sequences were derived from PBMCs, mostly from graft donor cells, sampled 60 days after TCRalphabeta/CD19-depleted stem cell transplant. These receptors all come from a boy younger than two who had a stem cell transplant for Wiskott-Aldrich syndrome, so the T cells may come from the graft donor. Each CDR3 is given without its conserved first and last residue.

j_call,v_call,cdr3_aa
TRBJ1-1,TRBV3-1,ASSQDQVMNTEAF
TRBJ1-6,TRBV28,ASSLFPGQGAGNSPLH
TRBJ1-2,TRBV11-2,ASSSRQGVNYGYT
TRBJ2-5,TRBV28,ASSESSGGQETQY
TRBJ2-1,TRBV27,ASSFGSYNEQF
TRBJ1-2,TRBV20-1,SARGDNYGYT
TRBJ2-1,TRBV28,ASSFPGRGCGNEQF
TRBJ1-1,TRBV28,ASSTKRGRWTEAF
TRBJ1-5,TRBV7-9,ASSLGGGQPQH
TRBJ1-2,TRBV28,ASSSGGWVADGYT
TRBJ1-1,TRBV18,ASSQTQTTEAF
TRBJ2-5,TRBV29-1,SVERYQETQY
TRBJ2-5,TRBV30,AWSVAPIDQTQY
TRBJ1-1,TRBV25-1,ASRGQLGTTGAF
TRBJ2-5,TRBV5-1,ASSPGTGGKTQY
TRBJ2-5,TRBV7-3,ASSYSGRLETQY
TRBJ2-1,TRBV4-1,ASSQDQALRNEQF
TRBJ2-1,TRBV7-9,ASSSGLAGYNEQF
TRBJ2-1,TRBV5-1,ASSFLTGALTYNEQF
TRBJ2-7,TRBV27,ASSLKEGRTYEQY
TRBJ1-1,TRBV12-3/TRBV12-4,ASSMGGAEAF
TRBJ2-1,TRBV14,ASSHRLAGVWNEQF
TRBJ1-4,TRBV28,ASSLQANEKLF
TRBJ2-1,TRBV20-1,SARGGLSRLNEQF
TRBJ2-7,TRBV6-6,ASSTSRDEQY
TRBJ2-5,TRBV4-2,ASRSRGAETQY
TRBJ2-5,TRBV28,ASSLQQETQY
TRBJ1-2,TRBV7-9,ASSLAHTGALRNGYT
TRBJ1-2,TRBV30,AWRVKGVFGYT
TRBJ2-1,TRBV20-1,SAGLALGDEQF
TRBJ2-7,TRBV10-2,ASNRGEFGEQY
TRBJ2-1,TRBV5-1,ASSLVAGVYNEQF
TRBJ2-1,TRBV7-2,ASKTEEDKHSYNEQF
TRBJ1-2,TRBV11-1,ASSSKGNPTAQGIGQYGYT
TRBJ1-6,TRBV6-6,ASSDLGSPLH
TRBJ2-7,TRBV20-1,SAGRSGAHEQY
TRBJ2-3,TRBV28,ASTSTDTQY
TRBJ2-7,TRBV3-1,ASSQERREGTIGHEQY
TRBJ2-1,TRBV4-1,ASRGLAGVWGRNEQF
TRBJ1-2,TRBV20-1,SASPRLLNYGYT
TRBJ2-2,TRBV20-1,SASLAGAGGELF
TRBJ2-6,TRBV11-2,ASSLGALREGSGANVLT
-,TRBV21-1,ASFQRAGSNQPQH